Listed below are T cell receptor beta chains from one sample, sequenced in a study of human T cells and chemical hapten exposure. TCRdb reprocessed the RACE reads via MiXCR and lists one record per CDR3 protein. This table holds approximately 82,000 distinct CDR3 sequences, approximately 12% found once. The sequencing used whole blood, collected in connection with sensitization to the hapten diphenylcyclopropenone (DPC). The receptors stem from a woman aged 55 to 70 with alopecia areata. Some clones in this sample may be carry-over from other donors' samples. Both conserved end residues are part of each CDR3. A D gene is named only where the DNA matches it firmly. Size is stated for part of the rows, as once, few or many counts, or as a class when the clone is expanded.

V gene,J gene,D gene,clone size,CDR3 DNA,CDR3 protein
TRBV6-2/TRBV6-3,TRBJ1-5,.,many,TGTGCCAGCAGTTATCTTCTTGGGTATTTGAACTTCAATCAGCCCCAGCATTTT,CASSYLLGYLNFNQPQHF
TRBV7-6,TRBJ2-7,.,many,TGTGCCAGCAGCTCCCCCGGGGGGCACAACGAGCAGTACTTC,CASSSPGGHNEQYF
TRBV4-1,TRBJ1-2,.,few,TGCGCCAGCAGCCAAGCGGCAGGGGGCTACACCTTC,CASSQAAGGYTF
TRBV7-3,TRBJ2-3,TRBD2,.,TGTGCCAGCAGCACAACGGGGGGGCTGGCAGATACGCAGTATTTT,CASSTTGGLADTQYF
TRBV14,TRBJ1-1,TRBD1,.,TGTGCCAGCAGCCAGCTGACAGGGAGAGAAGCTTTCTTT,CASSQLTGREAFF
TRBV2,TRBJ2-7,.,few,TGTGCCAGCAGTGTTGAAGATAGCTCCTACGAGCAGTACTTC,CASSVEDSSYEQYF
TRBV28,TRBJ2-3,TRBD2,many,TGTGCCAGCAGCCCCGGGGGGTCAAACACAGATACGCAGTATTTT,CASSPGGSNTDTQYF
TRBV20-1,TRBJ2-7,.,few,TGCAGTGGAGGGGGGTTAGGGTACGAGCAGTACTTC,CSGGGLGYEQYF
TRBV6-1,TRBJ1-2,.,few,TGTGCCAGCAGTGAAGCGGCGGCCCCCAACTATGGCTACACCTTC,CASSEAAAPNYGYTF
TRBV7-6,TRBJ2-1,TRBD1,many,TGTGCCAGCAGCTTAGGGACAGGGTTTGTGAATGAGCAGTTCTTC,CASSLGTGFVNEQFF
TRBV29-1,TRBJ2-2,.,few,TGCAGCGTTGGGCCTCCGAACACCGGGGAGCTGTTTTTT,CSVGPPNTGELFF
TRBV20-1,TRBJ2-3,TRBD1,many,TGCAGTGCTACACAGGGGATTAGAGATACGCAGTATTTT,CSATQGIRDTQYF
TRBV6-6,TRBJ1-1,.,few,TGTGCCAGCAGTTATTCCTACACTGAAGCTTTCTTT,CASSYSYTEAFF
TRBV3-1,TRBJ1-1,.,many,TGTGCCAGCAGCCGGACCCAGGGCGCGAACACTGAAGCTTTCTTT,CASSRTQGANTEAFF
TRBV7-9,TRBJ2-3,.,.,TGTGCCAGCAGCCAAATGGATACGCAGTATTTT,CASSQMDTQYF
TRBV10-2,TRBJ2-7,TRBD2,many,TGCGCCAGCATAACTACTAGCGGGGGCCGATCCTACGAGCAGTACTTC,CASITTSGGRSYEQYF
TRBV18,TRBJ2-7,.,.,TGTGCCAGCTCATCGGACCCCGAGCCCCGGGCAGAGCAGTACTTC,CASSSDPEPRAEQYF
TRBV5-1,TRBJ2-7,TRBD1,few,TGCGCCAGCAGCCGCTCGACAGGGAGCTCCTACGAGCAGTACTTC,CASSRSTGSSYEQYF
TRBV6-5,TRBJ2-7,TRBD1,few,TGTGCCAGCAGTTTAACAGGGGCCTACGAGCAGTACTTC,CASSLTGAYEQYF
TRBV7-2,TRBJ2-5,.,many,TGTGCCAGCAACAAGACGGGGGTCCTTCAAGAGACCCAGTACTTC,CASNKTGVLQETQYF
TRBV2,TRBJ1-5,.,few,TGTGCCAGCAGTGACAACTTTGGCAATCAGCCCCAGCATTTT,CASSDNFGNQPQHF
TRBV10-3,TRBJ2-5,.,.,TGTGCCATCAGTGACGGGGATTTCAGAGAGACCCAGTACTTC,CAISDGDFRETQYF
TRBV20-1,TRBJ1-3,.,.,TGCAGTGCTAGACGGCAAACATCTGGAAACACCATATATTTT,CSARRQTSGNTIYF
TRBV6-4,TRBJ2-3,TRBD1,many,TGTGCCAGCAGTGACGGTCAGGGGGGCACAGATACGCAGTATTTT,CASSDGQGGTDTQYF
TRBV7-3,TRBJ2-6,.,.,TGTGCCAGCAGCCCCATCAGCAGGATCTCTGTGGCCAACGTCCTGACTTTC,CASSPISRISVANVLTF
TRBV7-2,TRBJ2-3,.,many,TGTGCCAGCAGCTTAGCAGGGGCAGATACGCAGTATTTT,CASSLAGADTQYF
TRBV29-1,TRBJ1-4,.,many,TGCAGCGGATACGGGGAAAATGAAAAACTGTTTTTT,CSGYGENEKLFF
TRBV7-7,TRBJ2-3,.,.,TGTGCTAGCAGCTTAGGCCTCCCCCCAGATACGCAGTATTTT,CASSLGLPPDTQYF
TRBV12-3/TRBV12-4,TRBJ2-3,.,many,TGTGCCAGCAGTTTGGGCACCCGCACAGATACGCAGTATTTT,CASSLGTRTDTQYF
TRBV20-1,TRBJ2-3,.,few,TGCAGTGTCCCCCCTCGGGACAGCACAGATACGCAGTATTTT,CSVPPRDSTDTQYF
TRBV20-1,TRBJ2-3,.,many,TGCAGTGCTCTGCGAAATACGCAGTATTTT,CSALRNTQYF
TRBV2,TRBJ1-4,TRBD1,few,TGTGCCAGCAGTGGTCAGGGGGCGGAACTGTTTTTT,CASSGQGAELFF
TRBV29-1,TRBJ2-5,.,many,TGCAGCACCCCCGGAGGGGGTTTCGAGACCCAGTACTTC,CSTPGGGFETQYF
TRBV18,TRBJ1-2,.,many,TGTGCCAGCTCACCGGGGGACGCTGGCTACACCTTC,CASSPGDAGYTF
TRBV7-2,TRBJ2-1,.,once,TGTGCCAGCAGCTCCCTCTCGGCGGGGAATGAGCAGTTCTTC,CASSSLSAGNEQFF
TRBV6-6,TRBJ2-7,TRBD1,few,TGTGCCAGCAGTTACTCGGACAGGGGGTACGAGCAGTACTTC,CASSYSDRGYEQYF
TRBV9,TRBJ2-7,TRBD2,.,TGTGCCAGCAGCTCCCCTAGCGGGGGAACCTACGAGCAGTACTTC,CASSSPSGGTYEQYF
TRBV20-1,TRBJ1-1,.,many,TGCAGTGCTAGGGGCGGGGGCAGGAACACTGAAGCTTTCTTT,CSARGGGRNTEAFF
TRBV20-1,TRBJ1-6,.,many,TGCAGTGCCCGGGGATTAGGGGGAGCTAATTCACCCCTCCACTTT,CSARGLGGANSPLHF
TRBV6-6,TRBJ1-3,.,many,TGTGCCAGCAGTTACCCTGACAGGAGAAGAAACACCATATATTTT,CASSYPDRRRNTIYF
TRBV18,TRBJ2-2,.,many,TGTGCCAGCTCACCCCGGGACGACACCGGGGAGCTGTTTTTT,CASSPRDDTGELFF
TRBV18,TRBJ1-3,.,many,TGTGCCAGCTCACCGGGGAACACGTATGGAAACACCATATATTTT,CASSPGNTYGNTIYF
TRBV9,TRBJ1-1,.,few,TGTGCCAGCAGCGAGGGAGCTGACACTGAAGCTTTCTTT,CASSEGADTEAFF
TRBV18,TRBJ1-4,.,many,TGTGCCAGCTCACCTGGAGAAGGCGAAAAACTGTTTTTT,CASSPGEGEKLFF
TRBV29-1,TRBJ2-3,.,many,TGCAGCGTAAAGAGAGCGGGTTCAACAGATACGCAGTATTTT,CSVKRAGSTDTQYF
TRBV3-1,TRBJ2-4,.,.,TGTGCCAGCAGCCAAGTTATTTCGGGAAACATTCAGTACTTC,CASSQVISGNIQYF
TRBV11-2,TRBJ2-1,.,.,TGTGCCAGCAGCTACCGGGTTTCCTACAATGAGCAGTTCTTC,CASSYRVSYNEQFF
TRBV4-2,TRBJ2-5,TRBD2,.,TGTGCCAGCAGCCGGGGACTAGCGGGGGGTGGACCGCAAGAGACCCAGTACTTC,CASSRGLAGGGPQETQYF
TRBV20-1,TRBJ1-1,.,.,TGCAGTGCTAGTATCCGGCGGGTCGACACTGAAGCTTTCTTT,CSASIRRVDTEAFF